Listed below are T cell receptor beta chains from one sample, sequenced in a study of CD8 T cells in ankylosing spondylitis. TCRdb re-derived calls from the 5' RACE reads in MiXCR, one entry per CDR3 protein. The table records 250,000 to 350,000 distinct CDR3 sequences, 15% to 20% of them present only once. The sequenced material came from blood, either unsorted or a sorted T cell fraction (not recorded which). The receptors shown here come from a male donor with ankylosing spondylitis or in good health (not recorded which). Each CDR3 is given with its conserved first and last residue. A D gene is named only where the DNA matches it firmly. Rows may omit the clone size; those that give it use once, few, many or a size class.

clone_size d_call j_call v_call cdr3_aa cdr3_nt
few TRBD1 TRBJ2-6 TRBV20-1 CSARGDRAISGANVLTF TGCAGTGCTAGAGGGGACAGGGCGATCTCTGGGGCCAACGTCCTGACTTTC
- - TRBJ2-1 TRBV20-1 CSARGLVYNEQFF TGCAGTGCTAGAGGACTAGTCTACAATGAGCAGTTCTTC
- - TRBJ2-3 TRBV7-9 CASSLAQGPNTDTQYF TGTGCCAGCAGCTTAGCGCAGGGTCCGAATACAGATACGCAGTATTTT
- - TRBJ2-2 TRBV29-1 CSAGDSTTGELFF TGCAGCGCCGGGGACTCCACAACCGGGGAGCTGTTTTTT
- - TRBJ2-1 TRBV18 CASSRQGPTYNEQFF TGTGCCAGCTCACGGCAGGGACCGACCTACAATGAGCAGTTCTTC
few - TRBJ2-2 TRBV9 CASSDKRPTGELFF TGTGCCAGCAGCGACAAGAGGCCCACCGGGGAGCTGTTTTTT
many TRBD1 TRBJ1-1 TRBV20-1 CSARSIPGQGVNTEAFF TGCAGTGCTAGATCCATCCCGGGACAGGGGGTGAATACTGAAGCTTTCTTT
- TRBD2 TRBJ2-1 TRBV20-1 CSARKGLAGYDEQFF TGCAGTGCTAGAAAGGGGCTAGCGGGATATGATGAGCAGTTCTTC
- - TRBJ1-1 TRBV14 CASSQETHPPPTEAFF TGTGCCAGCAGCCAAGAAACCCATCCGCCCCCCACTGAAGCTTTCTTT
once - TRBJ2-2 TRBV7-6 CASSLQVNTGELFF TGTGCCAGCAGCTTACAGGTCAACACCGGGGAGCTGTTTTTT
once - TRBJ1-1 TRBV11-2 CASSTSRPGAGTEAFF TGTGCCAGCAGCACCTCACGACCCGGGGCAGGCACTGAAGCTTTCTTT
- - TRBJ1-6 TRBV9 CASSAGQPDGALHF TGTGCCAGCAGCGCTGGACAGCCGGATGGGGCCCTCCACTTT
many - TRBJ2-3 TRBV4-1 CASSQARSTDTQYF TGCGCCAGCAGCCAAGCCCGAAGCACAGATACGCAGTATTTT
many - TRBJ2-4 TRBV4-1 CASSQELAKNIQYF TGCGCCAGCAGCCAAGAGTTAGCCAAAAACATTCAGTACTTC
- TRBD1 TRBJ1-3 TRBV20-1 CSADRDSTGNTIYF TGCAGTGCTGACCGGGACAGCACAGGAAACACCATATATTTT
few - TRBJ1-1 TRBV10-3 CAISDGQYPETEAFF TGTGCCATCAGTGATGGACAATACCCGGAGACTGAAGCTTTCTTT
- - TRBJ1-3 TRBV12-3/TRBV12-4 CASRPGQGNTIYF TGTGCCAGCAGACCAGGACAGGGAAACACCATATATTTT
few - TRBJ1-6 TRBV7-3 CASGVSRNSPLHF TGTGCCAGCGGGGTTTCGAGGAATTCACCCCTCCACTTT
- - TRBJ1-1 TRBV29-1 CSVAVIHDTEAFF TGCAGCGTAGCGGTGATTCATGACACTGAAGCTTTCTTT
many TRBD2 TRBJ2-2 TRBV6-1 CASKELAGVVTGELFF TGTGCCAGCAAGGAGCTAGCGGGAGTAGTTACCGGGGAGCTGTTTTTT
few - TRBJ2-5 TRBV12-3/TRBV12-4 CASTIHGGETQYF TGTGCCAGCACCATTCATGGGGGAGAGACCCAGTACTTC
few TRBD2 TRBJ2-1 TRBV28 CASSLLDPIRLAGLYNEQFF TGTGCCAGCAGTTTACTCGACCCCATCCGGCTAGCGGGACTCTACAATGAGCAGTTCTTC
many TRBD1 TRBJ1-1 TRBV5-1 CASSSRGLMNTEAFF TGCGCCAGCAGCTCCAGGGGGCTCATGAACACTGAAGCTTTCTTT
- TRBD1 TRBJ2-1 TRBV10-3 CAVGQGNEQFF TGTGCTGTGGGACAGGGTAATGAGCAGTTCTTC
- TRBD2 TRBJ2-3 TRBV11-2 CASSRSWTSSDTQYF TGTGCCAGCAGCAGATCGTGGACTAGCTCGGATACGCAGTATTTT
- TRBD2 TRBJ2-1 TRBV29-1 CSGEGDGSYNEQFF TGCAGCGGGGAGGGAGACGGCTCCTACAATGAGCAGTTCTTC
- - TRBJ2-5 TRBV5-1 CASSLRTLIETQYF TGCGCCAGCAGCTTGAGGACATTAATAGAGACCCAGTACTTC
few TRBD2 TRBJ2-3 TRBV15 CATKVAGATDTQYF TGTGCCACCAAGGTAGCGGGGGCTACAGATACGCAGTATTTT
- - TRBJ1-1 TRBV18 CASSPREMNTEAFF TGTGCCAGCTCACCGCGCGAGATGAACACTGAAGCTTTCTTT
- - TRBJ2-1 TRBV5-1 CASSPLDPGEGNEQFF TGCGCCAGCAGCCCCCTCGATCCGGGAGAGGGAAATGAGCAGTTCTTC
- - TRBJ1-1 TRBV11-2 CASSEWWVNTEAFF TGTGCCAGCAGCGAGTGGTGGGTGAACACTGAAGCTTTCTTT
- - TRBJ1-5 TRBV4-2 CASSPDGINQPQHF TGTGCCAGCAGCCCCGACGGAATAAATCAGCCCCAGCATTTT
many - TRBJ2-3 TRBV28 CASSLPGTDTQYF TGTGCCAGCAGTTTACCGGGAACAGATACGCAGTATTTT
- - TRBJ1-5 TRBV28 CASSLDRPREPQHF TGTGCCAGCAGTTTAGACAGGCCGCGGGAGCCCCAGCATTTT
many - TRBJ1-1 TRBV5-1 CASSVDGNTEAFF TGCGCCAGCAGCGTGGACGGGAACACTGAAGCTTTCTTT
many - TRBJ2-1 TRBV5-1 CASSLVSRSAGGINEQFF TGCGCCAGCAGCTTGGTATCCCGTTCTGCAGGGGGGATCAATGAGCAGTTCTTC
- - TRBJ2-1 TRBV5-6 CASSGPAAYNEQFF TGTGCCAGCAGCGGACCAGCAGCCTACAATGAGCAGTTCTTC
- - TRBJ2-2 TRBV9 CASSAPAGRDTGELFF TGTGCCAGCAGCGCACCAGCCGGGAGAGATACCGGGGAGCTGTTTTTT
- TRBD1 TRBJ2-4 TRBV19 CASSPRSTGGSGLAKNIQYF TGTGCCAGTAGTCCGAGGAGCACAGGGGGATCGGGCCTCGCCAAAAACATTCAGTACTTC
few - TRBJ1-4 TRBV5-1 CASSLEEHAGEKLFF TGCGCCAGCAGCTTGGAAGAGCATGCGGGTGAAAAACTGTTTTTT
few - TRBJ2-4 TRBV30 CAWSVGPLIQYF TGTGCCTGGAGTGTAGGGCCGCTCATTCAGTACTTC
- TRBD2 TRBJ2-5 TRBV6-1 CASKPFSGGRETQYF TGTGCCAGCAAGCCCTTTAGCGGGGGGAGGGAGACCCAGTACTTC
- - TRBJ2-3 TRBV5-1 CASSPEGSWLTDTQYF TGCGCCAGCAGCCCGGAGGGGAGTTGGCTCACAGATACGCAGTATTTT
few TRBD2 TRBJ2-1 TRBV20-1 CSARAGLAGLSYNEQFF TGCAGTGCTAGAGCCGGGCTAGCGGGGCTCTCCTACAATGAGCAGTTCTTC
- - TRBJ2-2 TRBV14 CASSQVVGIRSTGELFF TGTGCCAGCAGCCAAGTTGTAGGGATTAGGAGCACCGGGGAGCTGTTTTTT
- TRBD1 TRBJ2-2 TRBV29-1 CSGRTGGDTGELFF TGCAGCGGCAGGACAGGGGGGGACACCGGGGAGCTGTTTTTT
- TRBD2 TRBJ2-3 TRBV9 CASSVLAGGRTDTQYF TGTGCCAGCAGCGTACTAGCGGGAGGGCGCACAGATACGCAGTATTTT
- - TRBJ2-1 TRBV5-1 CASSLQADNEQFF TGCGCCAGCAGCTTACAAGCAGACAATGAGCAGTTCTTC
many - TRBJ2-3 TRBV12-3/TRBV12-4 CASSFERFGTDTQYF TGTGCCAGCAGTTTTGAGAGGTTTGGCACAGATACGCAGTATTTT
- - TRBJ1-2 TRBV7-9 CASSPGYLDGYTF TGTGCCAGCAGCCCAGGGTACTTGGATGGCTACACCTTC
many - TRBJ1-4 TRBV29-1 CSAKRATNEKLFF TGCAGCGCCAAAAGAGCAACTAATGAAAAACTGTTTTTT
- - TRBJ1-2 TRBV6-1 CASSPTTETYGYTF TGTGCCAGCAGCCCTACAACAGAAACCTATGGCTACACCTTC